This T cell receptor (beta chain) was recorded in a study of low-dose radiotherapy and immunotherapy resistance in tumors. This CDR3 region has 16 residues. With 5 bases removed from V and 2 bases from J, the gap between germline ends came to 15 bases. Time point indicated: after trial treatment. Described treatment: LDRT plus nivolumab, ipilimumab, low-dose cyclophosphamide and aspirin (RACIN trial). TRAV- and TRBV-specific primers primed first-strand cDNA, covering alpha and beta chains. Using a constant-region primer together with a V-primer adapter, TCRs were subjected to 15 to 25 PCR cycles of amplification. TCRdb itself ran the reads through MiXCR, one entry per CDR3 protein. The sample records about 100,000 distinct CDR3 sequences, around 21% being singletons.

Source: PBMCs, taken after low-dose radiotherapy plus immunotherapy. The TCR comes from a male donor with prostate cancer. The rearrangement joins TRBV12-3 or TRBV12-4 to TRBJ2-2, with D perhaps TRBD2 (6 bases). CDR3 DNA sequence: TGTGCCAGCAGTAAATCCGGGACTCCAAACACCGGGGAGCTGTTTTTT. This translates into CASSKSGTPNTGELFF.